Below, one TCR beta chain is given with its context. Its antigen is still unknown. No base qualities exist here, and no much larger clone lies one base off it. A MiSeq instrument was used for deep resolution sequencing, which targeted depths ranging from 1 in 1 million up to 1 in 200,000 T cells, with coverage averaging 10x for each clonotype. TCR beta libraries were generated with the immunoSEQ hsTCRB Kit. The authors processed their data as follows. Data were analyzed with ImmunoSEQ Data Assistant and ImmunoSEQ Analyzer, with V, D and J genes assigned per IMGT definitions. Clonality, with values ranging from 0 to 1, was calculated as one minus the normalized Shannon entropy of productive rearrangement frequencies. Only overrepresented clonotypes making up at least 0.05% of the repertoire of each patient were included in the public clonotype analysis. Repertoires from thirteen age-matched healthy donors in immuneACCESS were used as clonality controls. TCRdb mirrors the immuneACCESS table, restricted to in-frame sequences. Some clones are absent from its copies; in checked studies, under half trace to an unresolved V gene, and the reason for the others is unknown. The D gene and trimming were derived from the DNA, and the V and J assignments and clone size from that table. This sample holds nearly 300,000 clones; roughly four fifths were observed only once. Of the sample, roughly 5.7% is held by the ten largest clones.

This entry comes from a study of cytotoxic CD8 clonotypes in ibrutinib-treated CLL (dated by TCRdb to the early 2020s). Some background on the complete study: In this cohort, approximately 15 patients were treatment-naive and more than 9 were relapsed/refractory, while some 18 had unmutated IGHV. Partial responses were observed in about 24 patients and complete responses in 2; after a median follow-up of 68 months, remission was maintained in 14 patients and progression was observed in approximately 12. Response samples were taken after a median of 12 months on treatment, ranging from 6 to 36 months. On average, each sample yielded 255,043 productive templates and tens of thousands of productive rearrangements. Longitudinal samples were obtainable from 26 of the 86 participants in the trial. Cryopreserved peripheral blood mononuclear cells were collected before treatment, at response, and at either disease progression or sustained remission. All remission and progressive disease samples were collected while patients were still receiving ibrutinib. Overall results and qualifications from the work: Sampling times were not matched between sustained-remission and progressing patients, and lymph node repertoires were not studied. Baseline clonality was found to be higher than that of age-matched healthy donors and was strongly correlated with circulating CD8+ T-cell counts. Public clonotypes were rare and either shrank or stayed stable during treatment, and the rise in clonality at ibrutinib response reflected expansion of private clonotypes. Clonality rose at ibrutinib response, remained stable during sustained remission, and dropped back toward baseline at progression.

Per the publication, the time point label means: progressive disease on ibrutinib. For TCR beta library preparation, 1.5 to 2 micrograms of genomic DNA were extracted from the cryopreserved PBMCs. Longitudinal blood samples from CLL patients receiving ibrutinib monotherapy were subjected to high-throughput TCR beta sequencing. Patients were enrolled in a phase 2 open-label single-center ibrutinib monotherapy trial. Per the germline V gene, MNHNS is the CDR1 and SASEGT is the CDR2. V sheds 7 bases and J sheds 0 bases, leaving 7 bases between their ends. The CDR3 contains 12 residues, cysteine and phenylalanine counted. Only CDR3 DNA remains: 36 bases, in frame from the first base.

The V gene is TRBV6-1 and the J gene is TRBJ2-7; confidence is insufficient to name the D gene. The sample here was PBMCs, taken at disease progression, from a patient treated with ibrutinib. The TCR originated in a human donor with chronic lymphocytic leukemia. The nucleotides are TGTGCCAGCATCTCCACCTCCTACGAGCAGTACTTC. The encoded protein is CASISTSYEQYF.